These 3 T cell receptor beta chains originate from one sample sequenced in a study of post-analysis software for immune sequencing data. Libraries were made from TCR beta cDNA, and they carried unique molecular identifiers. TCRdb used MiXCR to reprocess the PCR reads, holding one entry per CDR3 protein. The sample holds approximately 350,000 distinct CDR3 sequences, approximately 38% seen once. Notes on the study in general: Controls had lower frequencies than patients of about five TRBV segments, which included TRBV5-6, TRBV5-1 and TRBV20-1.

Which antigens these TCRs recognize remains unknown. The sequencing input was blood. The receptors originated from a girl aged 10 to 17 with multiple sclerosis.

The table lists this clonotype with many counts. This chain uses TRBV12-3 or TRBV12-4 with TRBJ1-4; 8 bases are a match to TRBD1. The CDR3 extends over 15 amino acids. V was pared by 5 bases and J by 6 bases, with 8 bases of the junction left unmatched. The CDR3 nucleotides read TGTGCCAGCAGTCTCGACAGGGGTGAGGATGAAAAACTGTTTTTT. Amino acid sequence: CASSLDRGEDEKLFF.

The gene calls are TRBV3-1 and TRBJ1-2; D is unclear. The germline V gene has CDR1 LGHDT and CDR2 YNNKEL (reference sequence). CDR3 length: 14 residues. Trimming removed 0 bases at V and 2 bases at J, with 7 bases between. DNA of the CDR3: TGTGCCAGCAGCCAAGAGTTGGGCAACTATGGCTACACCTTC. Amino acids: CASSQELGNYGYTF.

The table lists this clonotype with a few counts. The chain employs TRBV12-3 or TRBV12-4 and TRBJ1-5, with a weak D call TRBD1 (6 bases). V lost 6 bases, J lost 4 bases, and 13 bases lay in between. There are 14 residues in the CDR3. CDR3 residues: CASSQGGENQPQHF. CDR3 in DNA: TGTGCCAGCAGCCAAGGGGGGGAGAATCAGCCCCAGCATTTT.